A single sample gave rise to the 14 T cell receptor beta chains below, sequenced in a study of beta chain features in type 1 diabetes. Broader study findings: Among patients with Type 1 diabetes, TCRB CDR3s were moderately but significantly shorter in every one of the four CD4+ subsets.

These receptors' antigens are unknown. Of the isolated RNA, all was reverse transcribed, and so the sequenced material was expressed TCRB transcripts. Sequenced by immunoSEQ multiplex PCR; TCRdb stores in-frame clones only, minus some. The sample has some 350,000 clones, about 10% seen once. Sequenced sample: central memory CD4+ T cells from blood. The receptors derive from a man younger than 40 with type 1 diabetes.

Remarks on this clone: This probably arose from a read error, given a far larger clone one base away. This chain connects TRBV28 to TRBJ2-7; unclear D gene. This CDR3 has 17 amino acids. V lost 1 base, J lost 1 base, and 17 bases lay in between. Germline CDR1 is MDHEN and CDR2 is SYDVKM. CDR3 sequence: CASSLFLVSRISYEQYF. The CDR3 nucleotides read TGTGCCAGCAGTTTATTTCTTGTAAGCAGAATATCCTACGAGCAGTACTTC.

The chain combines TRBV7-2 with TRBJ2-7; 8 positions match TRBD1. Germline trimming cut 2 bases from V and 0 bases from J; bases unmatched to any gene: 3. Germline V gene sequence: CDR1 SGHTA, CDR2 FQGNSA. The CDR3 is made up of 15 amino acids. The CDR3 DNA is TGTGCCAGCAGCTTAAGTGGACAGGGCTCCTACGAGCAGTACTTC. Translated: CASSLSGQGSYEQYF. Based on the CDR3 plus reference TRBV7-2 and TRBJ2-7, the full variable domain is GAGVSQSPSNKVTEKGKDVELRCDPISGHTALYWYRQSLGQGLEFLIYFQGNSAPDKSGLPSDRFSAERTGGSVSTLTIQRTQQEDSAVYLCASSLSGQGSYEQYFGPGTRLTVT.

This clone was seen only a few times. CDR3: CASSLDLGGANEQFF. CDR3 DNA sequence: TGTGCCAGCAGTTTAGACCTTGGGGGGGCCAATGAGCAGTTCTTC. V is TRBV27 and J is TRBJ2-1, with D perhaps TRBD2 (7 bases). Germline V gene data show CDR1 as MNHEY and CDR2 as SMNVEV (reference sequence). This CDR3 comprises 15 residues. Trimming cost V 2 bases and J 6 bases, with 14 bases left between them.

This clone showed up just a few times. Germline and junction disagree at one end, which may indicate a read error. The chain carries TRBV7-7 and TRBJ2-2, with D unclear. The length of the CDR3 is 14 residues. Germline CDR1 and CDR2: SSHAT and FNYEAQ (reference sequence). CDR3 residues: CASSPPFNPGELFF. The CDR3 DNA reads TGTGCTAGCAGTCCCCCTTTTAACCCCGGGGAGCTGTTTTTT. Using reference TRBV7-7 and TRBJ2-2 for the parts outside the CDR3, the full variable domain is GAGVSQSPRYKVTKRGQDVTLRCDPISSHATLYWYQQALGQGPEFLTYFNYEAQPDKSGLPSDRFSAERPEGSISTLTIQRTEQRDSAMYRCASSPPFNPGELFFGEGSRLTVL.

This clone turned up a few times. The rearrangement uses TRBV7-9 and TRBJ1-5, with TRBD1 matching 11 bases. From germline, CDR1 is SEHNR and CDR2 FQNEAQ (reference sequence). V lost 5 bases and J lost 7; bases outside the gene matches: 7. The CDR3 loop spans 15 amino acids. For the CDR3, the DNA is TGTGCCAGCAGCCGGACAGGGGGCGCTTACCAGCCCCAGCATTTT. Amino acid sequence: CASSRTGGAYQPQHF.

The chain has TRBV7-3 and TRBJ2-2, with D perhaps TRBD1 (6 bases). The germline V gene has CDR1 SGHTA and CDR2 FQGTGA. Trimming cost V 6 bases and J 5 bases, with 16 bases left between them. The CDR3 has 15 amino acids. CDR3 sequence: CASSKGQGSTGELFF. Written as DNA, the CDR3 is TGTGCCAGCAGTAAGGGGCAGGGGAGTACCGGGGAGCTGTTTTTT.

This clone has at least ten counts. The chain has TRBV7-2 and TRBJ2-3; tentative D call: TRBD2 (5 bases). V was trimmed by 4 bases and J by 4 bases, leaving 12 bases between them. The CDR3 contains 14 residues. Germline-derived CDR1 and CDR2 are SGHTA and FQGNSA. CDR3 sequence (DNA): TGTGCCAGCAGCTCCCAAGGTAGCGCAGATACGCAGTATTTT. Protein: CASSSQGSADTQYF.

Here the CDR3 DNA reads TGTGCCAGCAGTTTACACGACAGGGCTGACCAATACTTC. Translating gives CASSLHDRADQYF. The J gene is TRBJ2-5, the V gene TRBV28; 7 bases align to TRBD1. The CDR3 contains 13 residues. Germline loops: CDR1 MDHEN, CDR2 SYDVKM. Germline trimming cut 2 bases from V and 14 bases from J; bases unmatched to any gene: 11.

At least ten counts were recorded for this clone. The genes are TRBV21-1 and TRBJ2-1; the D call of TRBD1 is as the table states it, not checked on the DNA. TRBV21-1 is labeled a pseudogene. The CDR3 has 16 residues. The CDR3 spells CASSKENRGAHNEQFF. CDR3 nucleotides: TGTGCCAGCAGCAAAGAGAACAGGGGAGCCCACAATGAGCAGTTCTTC.

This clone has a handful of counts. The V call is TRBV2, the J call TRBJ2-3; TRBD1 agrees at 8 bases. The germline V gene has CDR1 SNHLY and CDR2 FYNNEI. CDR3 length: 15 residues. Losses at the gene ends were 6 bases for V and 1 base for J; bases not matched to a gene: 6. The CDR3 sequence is CASSEQGVGTDTQYF. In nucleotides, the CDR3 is TGTGCCAGCAGCGAACAGGGGGTGGGCACAGATACGCAGTATTTT.

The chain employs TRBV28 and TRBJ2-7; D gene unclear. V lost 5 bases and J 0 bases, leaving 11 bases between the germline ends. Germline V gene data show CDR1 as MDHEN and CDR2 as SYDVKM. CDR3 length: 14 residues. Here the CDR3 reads CASSPLAGSYEQYF. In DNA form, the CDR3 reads TGTGCCAGCAGTCCCCTCGCAGGCTCCTACGAGCAGTACTTC.

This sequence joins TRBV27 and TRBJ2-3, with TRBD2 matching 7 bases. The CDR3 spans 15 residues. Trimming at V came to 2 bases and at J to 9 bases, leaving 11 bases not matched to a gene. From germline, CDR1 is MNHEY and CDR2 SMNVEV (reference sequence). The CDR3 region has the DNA TGTGCCAGCAGTTTACAGCGGGACCTCCATGGGACGCAGTATTTT. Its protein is CASSLQRDLHGTQYF.

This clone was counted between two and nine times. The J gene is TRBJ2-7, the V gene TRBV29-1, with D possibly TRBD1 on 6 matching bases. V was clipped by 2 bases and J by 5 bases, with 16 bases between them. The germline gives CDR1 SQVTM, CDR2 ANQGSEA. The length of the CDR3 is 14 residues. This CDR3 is CSVERGSGKDEQYF. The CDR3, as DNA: TGCAGCGTTGAAAGGGGGAGCGGTAAGGACGAGCAGTACTTC.

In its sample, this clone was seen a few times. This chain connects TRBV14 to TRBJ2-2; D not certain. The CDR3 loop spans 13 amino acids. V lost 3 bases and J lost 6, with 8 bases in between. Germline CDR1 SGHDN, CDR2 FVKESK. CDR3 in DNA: TGTGCCAGCAGCCAGGGTAGGGCCGGGGAGCTGTTTTTT. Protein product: CASSQGRAGELFF.